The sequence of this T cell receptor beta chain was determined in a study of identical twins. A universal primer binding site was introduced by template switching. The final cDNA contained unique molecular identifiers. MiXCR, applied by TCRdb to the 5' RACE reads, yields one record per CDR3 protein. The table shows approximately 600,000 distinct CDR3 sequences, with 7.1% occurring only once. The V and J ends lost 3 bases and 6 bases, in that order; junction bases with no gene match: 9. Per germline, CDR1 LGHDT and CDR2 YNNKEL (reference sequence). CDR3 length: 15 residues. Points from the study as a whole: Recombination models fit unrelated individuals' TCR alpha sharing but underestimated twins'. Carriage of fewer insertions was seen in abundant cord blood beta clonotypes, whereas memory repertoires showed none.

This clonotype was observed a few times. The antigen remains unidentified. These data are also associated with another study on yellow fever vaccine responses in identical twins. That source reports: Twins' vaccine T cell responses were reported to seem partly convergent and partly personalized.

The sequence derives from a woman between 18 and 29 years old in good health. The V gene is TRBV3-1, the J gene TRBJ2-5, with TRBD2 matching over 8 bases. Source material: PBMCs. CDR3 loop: CASSHITGTRKTQYF. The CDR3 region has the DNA TGTGCCAGCAGCCATATTACCGGGACTAGAAAGACCCAGTACTTC.